Following are 26 T cell receptor beta chains from one sample sequenced in a study of early T cells in non-severe SARS-CoV-2 infection. In TCRdb, the 5' RACE reads were re-called with MiXCR into one record per CDR3 protein. The sample has about 31,000 distinct CDR3 sequences, about 5% seen once. The sample comprised whole blood. These receptors originate from an adult who was a healthcare worker with PCR-confirmed SARS-CoV-2 infection or an uninfected control (not recorded which).

This clonotype has at least ten counts. The chain uses TRBV7-8 and TRBJ2-3; 9 positions agree with TRBD2. This CDR3 is 16 amino acids long. J lost 2 bases, V lost 1 base, and 4 bases had no gene match. In germline, CDR1 is SGHVS, CDR2 FQNEAQ. The CDR3 loop reads CASSLVAGGDTDTQYF. The CDR3 DNA reads TGTGCCAGCAGCTTAGTTGCGGGAGGGGACACAGATACGCAGTATTTT.

In this sample, this clonotype turned up many times. This chain joins TRBV27 and TRBJ1-5; D call uncertain. Trimming shortened V by 5 bases and J by 4 bases, and 12 bases separated the two germline ends. CDR1 and CDR2 from the germline V gene are MNHEY and SMNVEV (reference sequence). The CDR3 covers 14 residues. For the CDR3, the DNA is TGTGCCAGCAGTGCTGTGGCCTCTAATCAGCCCCAGCATTTT. Protein: CASSAVASNQPQHF.

This clonotype showed up many times. The CDR3 spells CSAVKGLLSDQQYF. DNA of the CDR3: TGCAGTGCTGTCAAGGGACTCCTCTCCGATCAGCAGTACTTC. This chain joins TRBV20-1 and TRBJ2-7, with D perhaps matching TRBD2 (6 bases). This CDR3 contains 14 residues. Germline V gene data show CDR1 as DFQATT and CDR2 as SNEGSKA (reference sequence). The V end lost 5 bases, the J end lost 8 bases, and 22 bases lay between the germline ends.

This clonotype was counted only a few times. This chain connects TRBV27 to TRBJ2-1, with 10 bases identical to TRBD2. This CDR3 comprises 14 residues. J gave up 3 bases and V 5 bases, and 1 base lay outside the gene matches. Germline CDR1 MNHEY, CDR2 SMNVEV (reference sequence). The chain's CDR3 is CASSLAGVYNEQFF. The CDR3 DNA is TGTGCCAGCAGTCTAGCGGGAGTCTACAATGAGCAGTTCTTC.

In its sample, this clonotype was seen many times. The rearrangement uses TRBV27 and TRBJ1-5; D remains unclear. There are 16 residues in the CDR3. The V gene's germline CDR1 is MNHEY and CDR2 SMNVEV (reference sequence). With 6 bases removed from V and 1 base from J, the gap between germline ends came to 16 bases. CDR3 in DNA: TGTGCCAGCAGGCCGTGGAGGGCGGAAAGCAATCAGCCCCAGCATTTT. It is translated as CASRPWRAESNQPQHF.

This clonotype came up many times. The V and J genes are TRBV7-8 and TRBJ1-3; no reliable D call. The germline V gene has CDR1 SGHVS and CDR2 FQNEAQ. This CDR3 region has 15 residues. V was cut by 5 bases and J by 2 bases, with 13 bases left in between. The CDR3 DNA is TGTGCCAGCAGCGCCCGGCGGGAAACTGGAAACACCATATATTTT. It codes for CASSARRETGNTIYF.

Many counts were recorded for this clonotype. This chain uses TRBV6-5 with TRBJ2-7; TRBD2 matches 9 bases. V shed 6 bases and J 6 bases; nucleotides not matched to a gene: 9. This CDR3 contains 14 residues. Per the germline V gene, CDR1 is MNHEY and CDR2 is SVGAGI. CDR3 in amino acids: CASSFGGAGGEQYF. The DNA of the CDR3 is TGTGCCAGCAGCTTCGGCGGAGCGGGGGGCGAGCAGTACTTC.

This clonotype was seen ten or more times. The chain links TRBV29-1 to TRBJ2-7; 13 bases are a match to TRBD2. V dropped 7 bases and J dropped 3; count of bases not matched to a gene: 6. This CDR3 comprises 14 residues. CDR1 SQVTM and CDR2 ANQGSEA come from the germline V gene. The CDR3 reads CSGTWTSGSYEQYF. The CDR3 region has the DNA TGCAGCGGGACCTGGACTAGCGGGAGCTACGAGCAGTACTTC.

The chain has TRBV29-1 and TRBJ1-1, with 9 bases matching TRBD1. In germline, CDR1 is SQVTM, CDR2 ANQGSEA. After removal of 7 bases from V and 3 bases from J, the junction contained 9 bases not matched to a gene. This CDR3 is built from 14 residues. The CDR3 is CSGNRGRVDTEAFF. In nucleotides, the CDR3 is TGCAGCGGTAACAGGGGGCGTGTTGACACTGAAGCTTTCTTT.

The table lists this clonotype with many counts. The gene calls are TRBV6-5 and TRBJ2-2; the D gene is possibly TRBD2 (5 bases). Germline CDR1 is MNHEY and CDR2 is SVGAGI. This CDR3 has 15 amino acids. V was cut by 2 bases and J by 6 bases, with 13 bases left in between. The CDR3 loop reads CASSYLRGEPGELFF. CDR3 DNA sequence: TGTGCCAGCAGTTACCTTCGGGGAGAACCCGGGGAGCTGTTTTTT.

This clonotype was seen many times. The gene calls are TRBV5-1 and TRBJ2-3, with no clear D. Germline values: CDR1 SGHRS, CDR2 YFSETQ. The CDR3 loop spans 15 amino acids. Trimming removed 1 base at V and 4 bases at J, with 13 bases between. The CDR3 protein is CASSLLSNPSDTQYF. The CDR3 nucleotides are TGCGCCAGCAGCTTGTTATCAAACCCCTCAGATACGCAGTATTTT.

This clonotype has at least ten counts. This chain links TRBV7-6 with TRBJ2-3, with 10 positions matching TRBD2. CDR3 size: 19 residues. CDR1 is SGHVS and CDR2 is FNYEAQ in the germline V gene. V shed 4 bases, J shed 0 bases, and the junction held 13 bases outside the gene matches. The CDR3 DNA follows: TGTGCCAGCAGCTCCACGATATCGGGACTAGCGAAAAGCACAGATACGCAGTATTTT. Protein sequence: CASSSTISGLAKSTDTQYF.

On this clonotype: Given a much more abundant clone one base away, this may be a read error. The chain joins TRBV11-2 to TRBJ2-7; D unresolved. Trimming left V 4 bases short and J 2 bases short, with 12 bases between. CDR1 is SGHAT, CDR2 FQNNGV, per germline. The CDR3 has 14 residues. CDR3 sequence (DNA): TGTGCCAGCAGCTCTCTGGCTCGTCCCTACGAGCAGTACTTC. It is translated as CASSSLARPYEQYF.

This clonotype has only a few counts. The rearrangement uses TRBV20-1 and TRBJ1-2; tentatively, D is TRBD1 (6 bases). Between the trimmed V and J ends, which lost 5 bases and 2 bases, there was a span of 15 bases. CDR1 is DFQATT and CDR2 is SNEGSKA in the germline V gene (reference sequence). The CDR3 runs 14 residues. The CDR3 DNA reads TGCAGTGCTCGCGGACAGCAATTCAACTATGGCTACACCTTC. It translates to CSARGQQFNYGYTF.

In its sample, this clonotype was seen many times. The chain recombines TRBV7-9 with TRBJ2-2; D uncertain. From germline, CDR1 is SEHNR and CDR2 FQNEAQ (reference sequence). The CDR3 loop spans 12 amino acids. V dropped 3 bases and J dropped 5 bases, with 4 bases sitting between them. The CDR3 DNA reads as TGTGCCAGCAGCTTTGTTACCGGGGAGCTGTTTTTT. Translating it yields CASSFVTGELFF.

This clonotype was found many times. The CDR3 region is CASSFDRVGDEQYF. In DNA, the CDR3 is TGTGCCAGCAGCTTTGACAGGGTTGGGGACGAGCAGTACTTC. The chain has TRBV7-9 and TRBJ2-7; 7 positions agree with TRBD1. There are 14 residues in the CDR3. Germline loops: CDR1 SEHNR, CDR2 FQNEAQ (reference sequence). V dropped 3 bases and J dropped 5; count of bases not matched to a gene: 7.

Many counts were recorded for this clonotype. V and J are TRBV4-3 and TRBJ2-1; 8 nucleotides align to TRBD2. The CDR3 extends over 17 amino acids. Germline V CDR1 and CDR2: LGHNA, YSLEER. The V segment lost 0 bases and the J segment 4 bases; nucleotides outside the gene matches: 8. The CDR3 here is CASSQDPYRGGYNEQFF. The CDR3 nucleotides are TGCGCCAGCAGCCAAGATCCATATCGGGGGGGGTACAATGAGCAGTTCTTC.

The sample holds many counts of this clonotype. V and J are TRBV3-1 and TRBJ2-7; 7 nucleotides align to TRBD1. The germline V gene has CDR1 LGHDT and CDR2 YNNKEL (reference sequence). With V trimmed by 4 bases and J by 3 bases, 3 bases remained unmatched. CDR3 length equals 13 residues. The chain's CDR3 is CASSPQGLYEQYF. The CDR3 DNA reads as TGTGCCAGCAGCCCACAGGGGCTCTACGAGCAGTACTTC.

The sample holds many counts of this clonotype. The gene calls are TRBV28 and TRBJ1-2; no clear D. The CDR3 covers 13 residues. V was cut by 6 bases and J by 0 bases, with 8 bases left in between. CDR1 is MDHEN, CDR2 SYDVKM, per germline. The CDR3 DNA reads as TGTGCCAGCAGCCGAATCACTAACTATGGCTACACCTTC. It encodes CASSRITNYGYTF.

This clonotype was counted at least ten times. This chain uses TRBV20-1 with TRBJ1-2, with D maybe TRBD1 (5 bases). V lost 0 bases and J lost 6, with 20 bases in between. Germline loops: CDR1 DFQATT, CDR2 SNEGSKA (reference sequence). The CDR3 extends over 16 amino acids. The CDR3 region has the DNA TGCAGTGCTAGAGATTTCGGGAGGACTAAAGGGGATGGCTACACCTTC. It codes for CSARDFGRTKGDGYTF.

In this sample, this clonotype turned up many times. DNA for the CDR3: TGCAGTGCTAGGATGGGGGGAGGCTCTGGAAACACCATATATTTT. Protein product: CSARMGGGSGNTIYF. V gene TRBV20-1 combines with J gene TRBJ1-3, with D possibly TRBD1 on 5 matching bases. The CDR3 sequence is 15 residues long. Germline assignment: CDR1 DFQATT and CDR2 SNEGSKA (reference sequence). Trimming removed 3 bases at V and 0 bases at J, with 12 bases between.

The chain links TRBV12-3 or TRBV12-4 to TRBJ1-2, with 7 positions matching TRBD1. The V gene end was trimmed by 6 bases and the J gene end by 8 bases; junction bases not matched to a gene: 6. The CDR3 runs to 12 residues. The CDR3 spells CASRSGGEGYTF. CDR3 DNA sequence: TGTGCCAGCAGATCAGGGGGGGAAGGCTACACCTTC.

This clonotype was detected ten times or more. V gene TRBV12-5 combines with J gene TRBJ2-1, with unresolved D. Germline V lookup: CDR1 LGHNT, CDR2 FRNRAP. The CDR3 is 14 residues long. The ends were cut back, 8 bases at V and 11 bases at J, with 22 bases in the middle. This chain's CDR3 is CASRPDQAPLKQFF. The CDR3 DNA follows: TGTGCTAGTCGTCCGGACCAGGCACCGTTGAAGCAGTTCTTC.

There are many counts of this clonotype. The chain joins TRBV11-2 to TRBJ2-7; D might be TRBD2 (5 bases). The CDR3 consists of 13 residues. Trimming left V 5 bases short and J 6 bases short, with 14 bases between. Per germline, CDR1 SGHAT and CDR2 FQNNGV. The CDR3 DNA sequence: TGTGCCAGCAGCCCATTGTGGAGGAGCGAGCAGTACTTC. Residues: CASSPLWRSEQYF.

This clonotype was observed a handful of times. The V call is TRBV5-1, the J call TRBJ2-7; TRBD1 matches at 11 bases. Germline CDR1 reads SGHRS; CDR2 reads YFSETQ. The CDR3 runs to 15 residues. J was trimmed by 7 bases and V by 3 bases; bases with no gene match: 9. The CDR3: CASSYTSGTGGEQYF. The DNA of the CDR3 is TGCGCCAGCAGCTACACTTCCGGGACAGGGGGAGAGCAGTACTTC.

There are many counts of this clonotype. CDR3 sequence: CAIQPGAAETDTQYF. The CDR3 nucleotides are TGTGCCATCCAGCCCGGGGCGGCAGAGACAGATACGCAGTATTTT. V usage is TRBV10-3 and J usage is TRBJ2-3; either TRBD1 or TRBD2 may supply D (5 bases each). The CDR3 has 15 residues. Looked up from germline, CDR1 is ENHRY and CDR2 is SYGVKD. V lost 8 bases and J 3 bases, leaving 18 bases between the germline ends.